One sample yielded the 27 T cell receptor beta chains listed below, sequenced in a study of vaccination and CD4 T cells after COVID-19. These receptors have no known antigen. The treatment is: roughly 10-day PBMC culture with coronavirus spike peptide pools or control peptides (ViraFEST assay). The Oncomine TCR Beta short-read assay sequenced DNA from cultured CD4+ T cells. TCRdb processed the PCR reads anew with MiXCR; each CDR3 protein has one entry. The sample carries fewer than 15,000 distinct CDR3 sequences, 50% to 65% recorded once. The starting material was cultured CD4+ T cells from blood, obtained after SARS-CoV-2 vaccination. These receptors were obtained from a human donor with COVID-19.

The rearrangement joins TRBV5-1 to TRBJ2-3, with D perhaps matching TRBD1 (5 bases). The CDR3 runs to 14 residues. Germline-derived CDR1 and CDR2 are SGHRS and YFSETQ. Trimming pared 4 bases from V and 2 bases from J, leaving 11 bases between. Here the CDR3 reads CASSPIQDTDTQYF. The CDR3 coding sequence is TGCGCCAGCAGCCCCATACAGGACACAGATACGCAGTATTTT.

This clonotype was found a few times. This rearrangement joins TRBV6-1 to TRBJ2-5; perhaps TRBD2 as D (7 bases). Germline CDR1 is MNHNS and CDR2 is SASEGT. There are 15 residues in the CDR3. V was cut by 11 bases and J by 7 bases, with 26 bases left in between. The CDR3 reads CACSPRGGVGGTQYF. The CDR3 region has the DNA TGTGCCTGCTCTCCAAGGGGGGGGGTCGGAGGGACCCAGTACTTC.

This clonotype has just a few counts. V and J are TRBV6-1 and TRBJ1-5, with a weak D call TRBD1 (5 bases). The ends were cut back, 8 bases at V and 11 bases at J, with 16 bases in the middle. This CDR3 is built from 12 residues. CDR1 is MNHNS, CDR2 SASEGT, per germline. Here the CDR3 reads CASSREGQAQHF. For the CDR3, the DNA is TGTGCCAGCTCTCGGGAAGGACAAGCCCAGCATTTT.

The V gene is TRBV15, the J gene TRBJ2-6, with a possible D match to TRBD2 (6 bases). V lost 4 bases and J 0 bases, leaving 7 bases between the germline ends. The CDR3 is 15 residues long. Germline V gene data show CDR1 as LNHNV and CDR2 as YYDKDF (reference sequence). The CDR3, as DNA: TGTGCCACCAGCATCGGGGGCTCTGGGGCCAACGTCCTGACTTTC. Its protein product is CATSIGGSGANVLTF.

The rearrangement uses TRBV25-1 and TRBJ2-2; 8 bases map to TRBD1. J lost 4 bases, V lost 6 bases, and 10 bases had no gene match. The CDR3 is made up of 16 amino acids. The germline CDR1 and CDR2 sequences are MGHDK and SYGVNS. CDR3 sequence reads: CASRSQDRVPTGELFF. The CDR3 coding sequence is TGTGCCAGCAGGAGTCAGGACAGGGTCCCCACCGGGGAGCTGTTTTTT. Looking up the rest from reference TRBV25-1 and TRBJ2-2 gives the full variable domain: EADIYQTPRYLVIGTGKKITLECSQTMGHDKMYWYQQDPGMELHLIHYSYGVNSTEKGDLSSESTVSRIRTEHFPLTLESARPSHTSQYLCASRSQDRVPTGELFFGEGSRLTVL.

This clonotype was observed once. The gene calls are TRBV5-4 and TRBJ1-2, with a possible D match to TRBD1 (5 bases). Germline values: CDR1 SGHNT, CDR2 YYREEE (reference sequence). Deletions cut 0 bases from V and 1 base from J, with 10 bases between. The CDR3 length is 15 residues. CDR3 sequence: CASSLDGAVNYGYTF. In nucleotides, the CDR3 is TGTGCCAGCAGCTTGGACGGGGCAGTTAACTATGGCTACACCTTC.

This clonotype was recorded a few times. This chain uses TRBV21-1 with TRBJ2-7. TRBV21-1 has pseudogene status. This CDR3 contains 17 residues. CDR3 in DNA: TGTGCCAGCAGCAAAGCTTTCTGGTGGGCACCTTCCTACGAGCAGTACTTC. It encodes CASSKAFWWAPSYEQYF.

The CDR3 bases are TGTGCCACCAGCAGAGAGGGGGCTGTGGGCTGGGAGACCCAGTACTTC. This encodes CATSREGAVGWETQYF. The chain carries TRBV15 and TRBJ2-5; D may be TRBD1 (6 bases). The CDR3 length is 16 residues. CDR1 and CDR2 (germline): LNHNV, YYDKDF (reference sequence). V was clipped by 0 bases and J by 5 bases, with 16 bases between them.

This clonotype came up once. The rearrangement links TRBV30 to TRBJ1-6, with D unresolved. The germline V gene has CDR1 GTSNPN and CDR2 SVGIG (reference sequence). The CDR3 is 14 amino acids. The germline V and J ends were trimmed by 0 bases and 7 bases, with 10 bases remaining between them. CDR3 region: CAWSVTVDNSPLHF. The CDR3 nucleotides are TGTGCCTGGAGTGTTACGGTGGACAATTCACCCCTCCACTTT.

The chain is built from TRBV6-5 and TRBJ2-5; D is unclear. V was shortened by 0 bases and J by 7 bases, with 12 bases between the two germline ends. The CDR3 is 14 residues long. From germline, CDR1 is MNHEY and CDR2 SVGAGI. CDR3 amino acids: CASSYSGARVTQYF. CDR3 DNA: TGTGCCAGCAGTTACTCAGGCGCTCGGGTGACCCAGTACTTC.

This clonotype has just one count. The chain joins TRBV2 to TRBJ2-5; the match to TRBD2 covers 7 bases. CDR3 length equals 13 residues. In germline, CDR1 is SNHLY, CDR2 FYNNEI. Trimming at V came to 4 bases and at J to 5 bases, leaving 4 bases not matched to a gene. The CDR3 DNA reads TGTGCCAGCAGTGTTCGGGGAGGGGAGACCCAGTACTTC. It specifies CASSVRGGETQYF.

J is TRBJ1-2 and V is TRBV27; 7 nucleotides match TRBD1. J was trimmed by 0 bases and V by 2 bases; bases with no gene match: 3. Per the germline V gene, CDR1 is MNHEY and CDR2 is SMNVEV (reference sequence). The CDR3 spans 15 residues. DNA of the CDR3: TGTGCCAGCAGTTTACGGGACAGTACTAACTATGGCTACACCTTC. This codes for CASSLRDSTNYGYTF.

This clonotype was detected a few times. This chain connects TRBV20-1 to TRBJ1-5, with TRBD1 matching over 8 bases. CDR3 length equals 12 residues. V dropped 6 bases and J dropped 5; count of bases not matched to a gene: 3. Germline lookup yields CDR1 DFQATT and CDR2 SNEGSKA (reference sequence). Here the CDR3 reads CSARTGYQPQHF. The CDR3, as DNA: TGCAGTGCGAGGACAGGGTATCAGCCCCAGCATTTT.

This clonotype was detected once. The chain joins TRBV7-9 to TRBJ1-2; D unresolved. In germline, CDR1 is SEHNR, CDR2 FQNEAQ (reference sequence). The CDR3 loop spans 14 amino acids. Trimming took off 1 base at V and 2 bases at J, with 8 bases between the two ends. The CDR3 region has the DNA TGTGCCAGCAGCTTAGAGTCGGGGAACTATGGCTACACCTTC. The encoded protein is CASSLESGNYGYTF.

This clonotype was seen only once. CDR3 DNA sequence: TGTGCCAGCAGCACAAGACAGGGCGATTATGGCTACACCTTC. Its protein product is CASSTRQGDYGYTF. The chain carries TRBV6-1 and TRBJ1-2; 7 bases are a match to TRBD1. This CDR3 comprises 14 residues. Germline V gives CDR1 MNHNS, CDR2 SASEGT. The V segment lost 6 bases and the J segment 5 bases; nucleotides outside the gene matches: 9.

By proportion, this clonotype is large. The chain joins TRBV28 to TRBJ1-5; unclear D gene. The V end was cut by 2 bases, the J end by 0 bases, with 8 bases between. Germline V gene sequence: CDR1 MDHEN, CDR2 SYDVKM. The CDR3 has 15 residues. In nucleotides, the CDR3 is TGTGCCAGCAGTTTAGCTTGGTCTAGCAATCAGCCCCAGCATTTT. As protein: CASSLAWSSNQPQHF.

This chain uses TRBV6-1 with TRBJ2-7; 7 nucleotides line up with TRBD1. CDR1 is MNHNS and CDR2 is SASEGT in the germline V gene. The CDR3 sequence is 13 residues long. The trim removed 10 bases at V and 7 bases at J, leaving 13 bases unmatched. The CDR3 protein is CATSQGPKGEQYF. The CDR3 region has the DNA TGTGCCACTTCACAGGGGCCAAAGGGGGAGCAGTACTTC.

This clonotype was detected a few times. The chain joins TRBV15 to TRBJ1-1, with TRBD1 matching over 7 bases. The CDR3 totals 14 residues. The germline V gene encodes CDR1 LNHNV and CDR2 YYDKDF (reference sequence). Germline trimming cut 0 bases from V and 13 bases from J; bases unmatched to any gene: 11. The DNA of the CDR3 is TGTGCCACCAGCAGAGAGGTGATGAGGGGGCAGGTTTTCTTT. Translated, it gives CATSREVMRGQVFF.

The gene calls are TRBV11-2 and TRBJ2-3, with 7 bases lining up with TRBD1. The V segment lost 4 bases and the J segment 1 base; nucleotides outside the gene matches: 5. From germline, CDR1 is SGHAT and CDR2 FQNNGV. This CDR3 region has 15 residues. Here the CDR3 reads CASSSTGVRTDTQYF. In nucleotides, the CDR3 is TGTGCCAGCAGCTCCACAGGGGTCCGCACAGATACGCAGTATTTT.

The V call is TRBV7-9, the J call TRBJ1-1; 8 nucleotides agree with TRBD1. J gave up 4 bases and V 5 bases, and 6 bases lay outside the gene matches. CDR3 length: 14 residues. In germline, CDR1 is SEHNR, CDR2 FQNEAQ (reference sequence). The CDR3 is CASSARQGSTEAFF. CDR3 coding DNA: TGTGCCAGCAGCGCTAGACAGGGGAGCACTGAAGCTTTCTTT.

The CDR3 reads CASSPGHSSYEQYF. The CDR3 nucleotides read TGTGCCAGCTCACCTGGACATAGCTCCTACGAGCAGTACTTC. V usage is TRBV18 and J usage is TRBJ2-7; D may be TRBD1 (5 bases). CDR1 and CDR2 (germline): KGHSH, LQKENI. This CDR3 is 14 amino acids long. V lost 3 bases and J lost 0, with 9 bases in between. Using reference TRBV18 and TRBJ2-7 for the parts outside the CDR3, the full variable domain is NAGVMQNPRHLVRRRGQEARLRCSPMKGHSHVYWYRQLPEEGLKFMVYLQKENIIDESGMPKERFSAEFPKEGPSILRIQQVVRGDSAAYFCASSPGHSSYEQYFGPGTRLTVT.

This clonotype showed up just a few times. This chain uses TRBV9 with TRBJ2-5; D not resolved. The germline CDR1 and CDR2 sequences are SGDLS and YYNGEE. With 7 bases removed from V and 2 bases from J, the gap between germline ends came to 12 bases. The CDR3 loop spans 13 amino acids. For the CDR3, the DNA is TGTGCCAGCTCCGGGTCAATACAAGAGACCCAGTACTTC. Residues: CASSGSIQETQYF.

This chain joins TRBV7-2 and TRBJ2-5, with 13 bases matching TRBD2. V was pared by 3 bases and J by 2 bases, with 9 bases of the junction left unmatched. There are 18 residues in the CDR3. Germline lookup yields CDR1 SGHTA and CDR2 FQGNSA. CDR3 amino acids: CASSFALAGGPSQETQYF. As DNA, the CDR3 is TGTGCCAGCAGCTTCGCACTAGCGGGGGGGCCGTCTCAAGAGACCCAGTACTTC. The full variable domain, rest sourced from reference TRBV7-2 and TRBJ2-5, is GAGVSQSPSNKVTEKGKDVELRCDPISGHTALYWYRQSLGQGLEFLIYFQGNSAPDKSGLPSDRFSAERTGGSVSTLTIQRTQQEDSAVYLCASSFALAGGPSQETQYFGPGTRLLVL.

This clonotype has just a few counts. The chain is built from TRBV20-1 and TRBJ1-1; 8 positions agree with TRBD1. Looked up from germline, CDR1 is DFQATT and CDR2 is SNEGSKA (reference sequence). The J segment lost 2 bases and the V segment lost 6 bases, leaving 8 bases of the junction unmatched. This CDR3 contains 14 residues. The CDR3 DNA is TGCAGTGCGGACCCCGGACAGGGAAACACTGAAGCTTTCTTT. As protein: CSADPGQGNTEAFF.

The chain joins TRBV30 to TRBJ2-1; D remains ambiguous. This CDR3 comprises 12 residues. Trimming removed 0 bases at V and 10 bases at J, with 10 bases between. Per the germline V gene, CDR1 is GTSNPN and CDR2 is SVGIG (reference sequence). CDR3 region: CAWSVHGWEQFF. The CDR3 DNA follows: TGTGCCTGGAGTGTACATGGTTGGGAGCAGTTCTTC.

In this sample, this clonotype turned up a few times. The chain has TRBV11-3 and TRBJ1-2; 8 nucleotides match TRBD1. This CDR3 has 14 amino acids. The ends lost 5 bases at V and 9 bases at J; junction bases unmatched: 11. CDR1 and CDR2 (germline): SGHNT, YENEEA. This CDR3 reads CASSRRGTGISYTF. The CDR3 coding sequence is TGTGCCAGCAGCCGCCGCGGGACAGGAATCAGCTACACCTTC.

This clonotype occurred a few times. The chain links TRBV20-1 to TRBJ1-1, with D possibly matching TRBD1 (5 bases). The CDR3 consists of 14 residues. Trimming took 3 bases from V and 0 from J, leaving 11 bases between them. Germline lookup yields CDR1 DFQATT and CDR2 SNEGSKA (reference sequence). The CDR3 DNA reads TGCAGTGCTAGTTATGCAGGGTTGAACACTGAAGCTTTCTTT. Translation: CSASYAGLNTEAFF.